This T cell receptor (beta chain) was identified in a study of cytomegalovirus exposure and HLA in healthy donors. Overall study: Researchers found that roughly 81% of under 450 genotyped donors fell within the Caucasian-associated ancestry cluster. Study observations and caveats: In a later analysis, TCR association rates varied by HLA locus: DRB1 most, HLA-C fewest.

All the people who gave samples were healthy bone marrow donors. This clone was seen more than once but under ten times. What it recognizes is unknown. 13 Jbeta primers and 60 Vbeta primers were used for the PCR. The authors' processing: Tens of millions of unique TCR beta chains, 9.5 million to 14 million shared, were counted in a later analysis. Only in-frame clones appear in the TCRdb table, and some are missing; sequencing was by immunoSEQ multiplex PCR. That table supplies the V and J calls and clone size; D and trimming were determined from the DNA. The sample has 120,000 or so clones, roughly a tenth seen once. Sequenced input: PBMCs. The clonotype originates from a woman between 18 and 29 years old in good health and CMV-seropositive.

The CDR3 bases are TGTGCCTGGAACATCGGGACTTCGGCGTCCACAGATACGCAGTATTTT. As protein: CAWNIGTSASTDTQYF. The rearrangement uses TRBV30 and TRBJ2-3, with D possibly matching TRBD2 (6 bases). With 4 bases removed from V and 2 bases from J, the gap between germline ends came to 19 bases. The germline CDR1 and CDR2 sequences are GTSNPN and SVGIG (reference sequence). This CDR3 is built from 16 residues.